This TCR beta chain was profiled in a study of blood T cell repertoires in COVID-19. Study in general: Material from acute and convalescent COVID-19 was sourced from the United States, Italy and Spain. PBMCs, B-cell-depleted T cells, or T cells provided the cDNA or gDNA that made up the material.

Germline lookup yields CDR1 LNHDA and CDR2 SQIVND (reference sequence). V lost 3 bases to trimming and J lost 8 bases, with 10 bases between them. This CDR3 region has 13 residues. Study processing details: Amplified reference gene primers provided the basis for estimating nucleated cell counts. The data were produced by immunoSEQ multiplex PCR, yet TCRdb's version contains in-frame clones alone and is incomplete. The DNA was the basis for D and trimming; V, J and clone size are from that table. The sample includes over 90,000 clones, 80% to 90% of them seen just once. The sequenced material came from peripheral blood. This clonotype originated in a human donor in a cohort sampled during active COVID-19. The chain has TRBV19 and TRBJ1-4; D ambiguous. The CDR3 bases are TGTGCCAGTAGTATTTCCGAGGTCGAAAAACTGTTTTTT. It specifies CASSISEVEKLFF.